These 21 T cell receptor beta chains were all obtained from the same sample, sequenced in a study of OX40 agonist ivuxolimab in advanced cancers. Only in-frame clones appear in the TCRdb table, and some are missing; sequencing was by immunoSEQ multiplex PCR. The sample lists approximately 57,000 clones, about 81% occurring once. The sample in question was CD4+ or CD8+ T cells sorted from blood, obtained in a trial of the OX40 agonist ivuxolimab. Source of these receptors: an adult with an advanced solid tumor such as melanoma, head and neck, liver or kidney cancer.

The V call is TRBV29-1, the J call TRBJ1-6; 10 bases agree with TRBD1. Germline CDR1 is SQVTM and CDR2 is ANQGSEA. The V and J ends lost 4 bases and 2 bases, in that order; junction bases with no gene match: 2. CDR3 size: 15 residues. CDR3 DNA sequence: TGCAGCGTTGGGGGGACAGGGGCCTATAATTCACCCCTCCACTTT. Translation: CSVGGTGAYNSPLHF.

The V call is TRBV5-4, the J call TRBJ2-3; D gene uncertain. The V gene lost 4 bases and the J gene lost 0 bases, with 15 bases spanning the gap. CDR1 is SGHNT, CDR2 YYREEE, per germline (reference sequence). This CDR3 is built from 16 residues. Written as DNA, the CDR3 is TGTGCCAGCAGCCAGAAAAGGACCGATAGCACAGATACGCAGTATTTT. Translation gives CASSQKRTDSTDTQYF.

J is TRBJ2-5 and V is TRBV7-6; tentatively, D is TRBD1 or TRBD2 (5 bases each). Germline CDR1 SGHVS, CDR2 FNYEAQ. Trimming stripped 0 bases from V and 4 bases from J, with 12 bases between. The CDR3 is made up of 15 amino acids. CDR3 sequence (DNA): TGTGCCAGCAGCTTAGCGCAGGGACGGGGAGAGACCCAGTACTTC. This translates into CASSLAQGRGETQYF.

This chain links TRBV18 with TRBJ2-7; D not certain. V was shortened by 2 bases and J by 2 bases, with 4 bases between the two germline ends. This CDR3 contains 12 residues. Germline V CDR1 and CDR2: KGHSH, LQKENI. The CDR3, as DNA: TGTGCCAGCTCACCATCCGCCTACGAGCAGTACTTC. It yields the protein CASSPSAYEQYF.

J is TRBJ2-3 and V is TRBV9, with D perhaps given as TRBD1 or TRBD2 (6 bases each). The germline V and J ends were trimmed by 0 bases and 6 bases, with 17 bases remaining between them. This CDR3 region has 16 residues. Germline loops: CDR1 SGDLS, CDR2 YYNGEE. The CDR3 nucleotides read TGTGCCAGCAGCGTAGCTCGACGGGGGCCAGGGGATACGCAGTATTTT. Encoded protein: CASSVARRGPGDTQYF.

The rearrangement uses TRBV5-4 and TRBJ2-2; possibly TRBD1 for D (5 bases). V gave up 4 bases and J gave up 0 bases, with 13 bases separating them. CDR1 is SGHNT, CDR2 YYREEE, per germline (reference sequence). This CDR3 is built from 16 residues. For the CDR3, the DNA is TGTGCCAGCAGCCACAAACCAGGGTCGAACACCGGGGAGCTGTTTTTT. As protein: CASSHKPGSNTGELFF. The entire variable domain, with the rest obtained from reference TRBV5-4 and TRBJ2-2, is as follows: ETGVTQSPTHLIKTRGQQVTLRCSSQSGHNTVSWYQQALGQGPQFIFQYYREEENGRGNFPPRFSGLQFPNYSSELNVNALELDDSALYLCASSHKPGSNTGELFFGEGSRLTVL.

The CDR3 loop reads CASSSGRGPQETQYF. CDR3 nucleotides: TGTGCCAGCAGCTCGGGCCGGGGCCCGCAGGAGACCCAGTACTTC. The chain employs TRBV7-3 and TRBJ2-5; either TRBD1 or TRBD2 may fit D (5 bases each). Germline CDR1 SGHTA, CDR2 FQGTGA. The CDR3 sequence is 15 residues long. Trimming stripped 4 bases from V and 5 bases from J, with 17 bases between.

The chain recombines TRBV5-1 with TRBJ2-7; TRBD2 matches at 9 bases. The CDR3 runs to 14 residues. The germline gives CDR1 SGHRS, CDR2 YFSETQ. The trim removed 7 bases at V and 3 bases at J, leaving 8 bases unmatched. CDR3 protein: CASASGGSFYEQYF. The CDR3 DNA reads as TGCGCCAGCGCCAGCGGGGGGTCCTTCTACGAGCAGTACTTC. The full variable domain, in which reference TRBV5-1 and TRBJ2-7 provide the parts outside the CDR3, is KAGVTQTPRYLIKTRGQQVTLSCSPISGHRSVSWYQQTPGQGLQFLFEYFSETQRNKGNFPGRFSGRQFSNSRSEMNVSTLELGDSALYLCASASGGSFYEQYFGPGTRLTVT.

This clone was picked up one time. The CDR3 coding sequence is TGTGCCAGCAGAGTACCGGGACAGGAAAGCCGTCGGAGTTCACCCCTCCACTTT. Its protein is CASRVPGQESRRSSPLHF. The chain links TRBV2 to TRBJ1-6, with TRBD1 matching 8 bases. The V segment lost 6 bases and the J segment 9 bases; nucleotides outside the gene matches: 19. This CDR3 region has 18 residues. Germline V gives CDR1 SNHLY, CDR2 FYNNEI.

The gene calls are TRBV7-2 and TRBJ2-2, with D perhaps given as TRBD1 or TRBD2 (7 bases each). CDR1 is SGHTA, CDR2 FQGNSA, per germline. The V and J ends lost 5 bases and 6 bases respectively, with 19 bases between them. This CDR3 spans 16 amino acids. The DNA of the CDR3 is TGTGCCAGCAGCCAGACAGGGAGGGGGTATCCCGGGGAGCTGTTTTTT. Its protein product is CASSQTGRGYPGELFF.

This chain uses TRBV6-1 with TRBJ1-4; D remains unclear. Trimming cost V 0 bases and J 8 bases, with 7 bases left between them. From germline, CDR1 is MNHNS and CDR2 SASEGT. The CDR3 length is 13 residues. This CDR3 is CASSEALKEKLFF. In DNA form, the CDR3 reads TGTGCCAGCAGTGAAGCACTAAAGGAAAAACTGTTTTTT.

V is TRBV9 and J is TRBJ1-1; D perhaps matches TRBD1 (6 bases). CDR1 and CDR2 from the germline V gene are SGDLS and YYNGEE. The CDR3 runs 14 residues. V gave up 4 bases and J gave up 8 bases, with 18 bases separating them. The CDR3 nucleotides are TGTGCCAGCAGCTCACGGGGGGCGTTTGCGGAAGCTTTCTTT. Its protein is CASSSRGAFAEAFF.

The V gene is TRBV19, the J gene TRBJ2-5; no clear D gene. V lost 0 bases, J lost 4 bases, and 6 bases lay in between. This CDR3 contains 13 residues. The germline CDR1 and CDR2 sequences are LNHDA and SQIVND (reference sequence). For the CDR3, the DNA is TGTGCCAGTAGTATAGATCAAGTAGAGACCCAGTACTTC. It encodes CASSIDQVETQYF. The full variable domain, completed using reference TRBV19 and TRBJ2-5, is DGGITQSPKYLFRKEGQNVTLSCEQNLNHDAMYWYRQDPGQGLRLIYYSQIVNDFQKGDIAEGYSVSREKKESFPLTVTSAQKNPTAFYLCASSIDQVETQYFGPGTRLLVL.

This chain joins TRBV9 and TRBJ2-5, with D possibly being TRBD2 (6 bases). The germline CDR1 and CDR2 sequences are SGDLS and YYNGEE. V was pared by 0 bases and J by 9 bases, with 15 bases between. The CDR3 extends over 14 amino acids. Written as DNA, the CDR3 is TGTGCCAGCAGCGTAGCGGGGGACGGAAGAGCCCAGTACTTC. It encodes CASSVAGDGRAQYF.

V gene TRBV6-1 combines with J gene TRBJ1-2; no definite D call. The length of the CDR3 is 15 residues. The V and J ends lost 2 bases and 2 bases respectively, with 12 bases between them. CDR1 is MNHNS and CDR2 is SASEGT in the germline V gene. The CDR3 spells CASSENAGVNYGYTF. CDR3 in DNA: TGTGCCAGCAGTGAAAATGCGGGAGTCAACTATGGCTACACCTTC.

J is TRBJ1-1 and V is TRBV28; tentatively, D is TRBD1 (6 bases). With 6 bases removed from V and 11 bases from J, the gap between germline ends came to 19 bases. The CDR3 is 13 residues long. Germline V gene data show CDR1 as MDHEN and CDR2 as SYDVKM. The CDR3: CASSPGTILRAFF. The CDR3 DNA sequence: TGTGCCAGCAGCCCCGGGACAATTCTTAGGGCTTTCTTT.

This clone was recorded only once. V usage is TRBV5-4 and J usage is TRBJ2-1; TRBD2 aligns across 12 bases. The junction had 4 bases not matched to a gene; V was cut back by 4 bases and J by 5 bases. Germline assignment: CDR1 SGHNT and CDR2 YYREEE (reference sequence). The CDR3 runs 15 residues. The chain's CDR3 is CASSPRLAGDNEQFF. CDR3 in DNA: TGTGCCAGCAGCCCGAGACTAGCGGGGGACAATGAGCAGTTCTTC.

The chain has TRBV6-5 and TRBJ2-7; the D gene is possibly TRBD1 (6 bases). Trimming took 5 bases from V and 4 from J, leaving 12 bases between them. Germline V lookup: CDR1 MNHEY, CDR2 SVGAGI. CDR3 length: 13 amino acids. CDR3 region: CASSRLDRYEQYF. The CDR3 bases are TGTGCCAGCAGTCGTCTCGACAGGTACGAGCAGTACTTC.

V and J are TRBV6-6 and TRBJ2-1; 10 bases map to TRBD2. V shed 4 bases and J 5 bases; nucleotides not matched to a gene: 5. Germline values: CDR1 MNHNY, CDR2 SVGAGI (reference sequence). The CDR3 is made up of 15 amino acids. The CDR3 DNA is TGTGCCAGCAGTTCTCTAGCGGGGGCCCACAATGAGCAGTTCTTC. Its translation: CASSSLAGAHNEQFF.

The chain carries TRBV4-1 and TRBJ2-1, with 9 bases lining up with TRBD1. Germline-derived CDR1 and CDR2 are MGHRA and YSYEKL. The V and J ends lost 4 bases and 9 bases, in that order; junction bases with no gene match: 1. The CDR3 spans 12 residues. CDR3 in DNA: TGCGCCAGCAGCCGGACAGGGGCTGAGCAGTTCTTC. Translating it yields CASSRTGAEQFF.

The J gene is TRBJ2-7, the V gene TRBV6-5; TRBD2 matches at 8 bases. Per germline, CDR1 MNHEY and CDR2 SVGAGI. With V trimmed by 7 bases and J by 7 bases, 12 bases remained unmatched. The CDR3 loop spans 14 amino acids. Here the CDR3 DNA reads TGTGCCAGCACCCCCCCCGGGGGGGCGGGAGAGCAGTACTTC. Translated, it gives CASTPPGGAGEQYF.